The TCR beta chain described here comes from a study of blood T cells in healthy people across ages. Findings and limits, study-wide: Strong correlation was found linking TCR beta diversity to naive T cell percentage. Because donor CMV status was unknown, expanded clonotype changes were possibly confounded.

As concerns this clonotype: The antigen is unknown.

Combining a sample-barcoded 5' primer with a J-beta primer mix, a second PCR ran for about 6 to 12 cycles. Every sample produced at least 2.5 million CDR3-containing paired-end reads. TCRdb passed the 5' RACE reads through MiXCR, listing each CDR3 protein once. Among some 1.5 million distinct CDR3 sequences, approximately 39% were seen once, and the ten largest hold just over 4%. This CDR3 has 16 amino acids. CDR1 is SGHTS and CDR2 is YDEGEE in the germline V gene. Trimming at V came to 5 bases and at J to 1 base, leaving 6 bases not matched to a gene. The chain links TRBV5-8 to TRBJ1-6, with 7 bases lining up with TRBD1. The sequence derives from a woman aged 18-35 years in good health. What was sequenced was blood. The chain's CDR3 is CASSSGQASYNSPLHF. The CDR3, as DNA: TGTGCCAGCAGTTCCGGACAGGCGTCCTATAATTCACCCCTCCACTTT.